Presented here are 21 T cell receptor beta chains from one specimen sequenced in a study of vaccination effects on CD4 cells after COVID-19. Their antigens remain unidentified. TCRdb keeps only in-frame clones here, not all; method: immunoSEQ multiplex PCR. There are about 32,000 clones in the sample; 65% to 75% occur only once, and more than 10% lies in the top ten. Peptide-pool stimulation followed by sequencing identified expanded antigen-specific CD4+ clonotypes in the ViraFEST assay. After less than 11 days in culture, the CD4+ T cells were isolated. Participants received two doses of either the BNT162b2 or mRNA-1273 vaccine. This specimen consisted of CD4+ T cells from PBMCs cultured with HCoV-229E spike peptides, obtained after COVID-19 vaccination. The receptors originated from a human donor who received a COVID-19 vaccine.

CDR3 sequence reads: CAIREDRGGDQPQHF. CDR3 coding DNA: TGTGCCATCAGGGAAGACAGGGGCGGTGATCAGCCCCAGCATTTT. The chain carries TRBV10-3 and TRBJ1-5, with 8 positions matching TRBD1. Germline V CDR1 and CDR2: ENHRY, SYGVKD. V trimming: 6 bases; J trimming: 5 bases; junction bases outside the gene matches: 9. The CDR3 contains 15 residues.

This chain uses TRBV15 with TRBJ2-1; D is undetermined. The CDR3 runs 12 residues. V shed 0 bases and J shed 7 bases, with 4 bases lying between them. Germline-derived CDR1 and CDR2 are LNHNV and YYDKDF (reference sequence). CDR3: CATSRDVNEQFF. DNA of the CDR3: TGTGCCACCAGCAGAGACGTGAATGAGCAGTTCTTC.

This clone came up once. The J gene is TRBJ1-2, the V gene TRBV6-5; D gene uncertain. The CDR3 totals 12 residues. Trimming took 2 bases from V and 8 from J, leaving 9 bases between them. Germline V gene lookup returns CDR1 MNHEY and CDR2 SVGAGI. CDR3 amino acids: CASSYPGGGYTF. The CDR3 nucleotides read TGTGCCAGCAGTTACCCGGGAGGCGGCTACACCTTC.

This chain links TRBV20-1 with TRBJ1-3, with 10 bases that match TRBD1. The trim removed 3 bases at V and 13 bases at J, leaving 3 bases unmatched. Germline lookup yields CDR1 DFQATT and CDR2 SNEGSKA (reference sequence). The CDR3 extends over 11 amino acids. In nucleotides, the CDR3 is TGCAGTGCTAGGGTGGGACAGGGGATATATTTT. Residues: CSARVGQGIYF.

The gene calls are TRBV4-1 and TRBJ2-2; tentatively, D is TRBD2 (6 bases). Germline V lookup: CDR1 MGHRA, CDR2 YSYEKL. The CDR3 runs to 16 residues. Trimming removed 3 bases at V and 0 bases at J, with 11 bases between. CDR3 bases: TGCGCCAGCAGCCATGCCGGGACTTCGAACACCGGGGAGCTGTTTTTT. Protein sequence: CASSHAGTSNTGELFF.

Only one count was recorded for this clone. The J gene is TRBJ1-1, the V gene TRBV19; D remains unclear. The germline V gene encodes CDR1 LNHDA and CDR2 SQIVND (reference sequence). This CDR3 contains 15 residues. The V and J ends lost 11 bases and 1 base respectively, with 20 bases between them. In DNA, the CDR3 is TGTGCCCCACCCCAAACTGTCCGGGGGAACACTGAAGCTTTCTTT. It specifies CAPPQTVRGNTEAFF.

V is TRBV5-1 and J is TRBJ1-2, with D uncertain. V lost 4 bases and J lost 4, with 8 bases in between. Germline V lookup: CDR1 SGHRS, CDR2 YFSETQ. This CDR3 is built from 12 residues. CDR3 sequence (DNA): TGCGCCAGCAGCACCTACAGCTATGGCTACACCTTC. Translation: CASSTYSYGYTF.

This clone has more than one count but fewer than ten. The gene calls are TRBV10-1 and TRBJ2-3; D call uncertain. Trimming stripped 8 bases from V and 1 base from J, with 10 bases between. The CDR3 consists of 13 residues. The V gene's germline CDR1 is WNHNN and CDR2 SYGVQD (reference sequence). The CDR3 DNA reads TGCGCCAGCTCCCGCCCAGGCACAGATACGCAGTATTTT. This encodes CASSRPGTDTQYF.

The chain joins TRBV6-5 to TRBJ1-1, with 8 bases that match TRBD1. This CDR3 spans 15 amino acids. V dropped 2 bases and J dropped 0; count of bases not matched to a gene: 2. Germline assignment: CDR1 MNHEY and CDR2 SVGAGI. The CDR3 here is CASSYAGGVNTEAFF. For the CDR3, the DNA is TGTGCCAGCAGTTACGCAGGGGGCGTGAACACTGAAGCTTTCTTT.

The CDR3 region has the DNA TGTGCCAGTAGTATAAGTCTAGTCGGGACAGATACGCAGTATTTT. Translating it yields CASSISLVGTDTQYF. V is TRBV19 and J is TRBJ2-3; D unresolved. Germline V lookup: CDR1 LNHDA, CDR2 SQIVND (reference sequence). The CDR3 spans 15 residues. V lost 2 bases, J lost 3 bases, and 12 bases lay in between.

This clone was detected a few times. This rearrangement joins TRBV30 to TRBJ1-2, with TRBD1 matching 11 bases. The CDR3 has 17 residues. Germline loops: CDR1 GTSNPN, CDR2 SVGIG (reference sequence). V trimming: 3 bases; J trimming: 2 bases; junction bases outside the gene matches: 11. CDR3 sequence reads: CAWRLWTGGGRNYGYTF. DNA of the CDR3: TGTGCCTGGAGACTTTGGACAGGGGGCGGTCGGAACTATGGCTACACCTTC.

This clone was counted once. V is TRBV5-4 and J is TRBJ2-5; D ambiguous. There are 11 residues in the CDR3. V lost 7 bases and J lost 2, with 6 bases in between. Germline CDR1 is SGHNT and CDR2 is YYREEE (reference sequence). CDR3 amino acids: CASGAQETQYF. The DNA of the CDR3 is TGTGCCAGCGGAGCTCAAGAGACCCAGTACTTC.

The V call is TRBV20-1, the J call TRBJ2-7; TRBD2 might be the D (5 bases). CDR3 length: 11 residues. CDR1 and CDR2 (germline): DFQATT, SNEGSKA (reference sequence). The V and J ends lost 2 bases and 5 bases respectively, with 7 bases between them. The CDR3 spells CSARSGNEQYF. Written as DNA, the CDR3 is TGCAGTGCTAGATCCGGGAACGAGCAGTACTTC.

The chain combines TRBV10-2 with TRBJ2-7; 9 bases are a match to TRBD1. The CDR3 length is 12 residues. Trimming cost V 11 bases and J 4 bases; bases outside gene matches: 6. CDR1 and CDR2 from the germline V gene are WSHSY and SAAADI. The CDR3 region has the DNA TGCGCCGCGACCGGGACAGGGTACGAGCAGTACTTC. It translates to CAATGTGYEQYF.

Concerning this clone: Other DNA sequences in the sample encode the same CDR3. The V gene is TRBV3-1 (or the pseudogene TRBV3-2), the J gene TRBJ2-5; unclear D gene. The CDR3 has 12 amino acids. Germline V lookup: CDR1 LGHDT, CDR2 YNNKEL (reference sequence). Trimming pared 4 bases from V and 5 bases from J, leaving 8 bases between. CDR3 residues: CASSPWGETQYF. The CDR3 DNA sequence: TGTGCCAGCAGCCCCTGGGGTGAGACCCAGTACTTC.

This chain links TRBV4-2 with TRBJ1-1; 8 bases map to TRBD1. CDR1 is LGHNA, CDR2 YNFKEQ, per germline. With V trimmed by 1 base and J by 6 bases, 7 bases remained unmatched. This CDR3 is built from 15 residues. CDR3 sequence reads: CASSQGQGAVAEAFF. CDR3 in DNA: TGTGCCAGCAGCCAAGGGCAGGGGGCTGTCGCTGAAGCTTTCTTT.

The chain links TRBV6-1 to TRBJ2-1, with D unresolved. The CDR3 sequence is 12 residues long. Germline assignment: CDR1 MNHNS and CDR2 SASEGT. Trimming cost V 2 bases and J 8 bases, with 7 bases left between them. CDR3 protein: CASSEMGDEQFF. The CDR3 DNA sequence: TGTGCCAGCAGTGAAATGGGTGATGAGCAGTTCTTC.

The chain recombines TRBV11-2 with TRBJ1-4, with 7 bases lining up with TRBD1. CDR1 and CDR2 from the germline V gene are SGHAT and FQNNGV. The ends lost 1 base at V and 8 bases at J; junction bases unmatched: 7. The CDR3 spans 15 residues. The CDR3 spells CASSLGRGRREKLFF. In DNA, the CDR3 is TGTGCCAGCAGCTTAGGGAGGGGGCGGAGGGAAAAACTGTTTTTT. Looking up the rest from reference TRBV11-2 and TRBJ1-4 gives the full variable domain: EAGVAQSPRYKIIEKRQSVAFWCNPISGHATLYWYQQILGQGPKLLIQFQNNGVVDDSQLPKDRFSAERLKGVDSTLKIQPAKLEDSAVYLCASSLGRGRREKLFFGSGTQLSVL.

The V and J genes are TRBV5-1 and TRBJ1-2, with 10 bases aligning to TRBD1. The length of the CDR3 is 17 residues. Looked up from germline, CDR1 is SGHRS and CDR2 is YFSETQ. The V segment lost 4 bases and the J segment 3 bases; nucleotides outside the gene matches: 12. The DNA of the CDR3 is TGCGCCAGCAGCGTCATACCGGGACAGGGGATCGACTATGGCTACACCTTC. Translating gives CASSVIPGQGIDYGYTF.

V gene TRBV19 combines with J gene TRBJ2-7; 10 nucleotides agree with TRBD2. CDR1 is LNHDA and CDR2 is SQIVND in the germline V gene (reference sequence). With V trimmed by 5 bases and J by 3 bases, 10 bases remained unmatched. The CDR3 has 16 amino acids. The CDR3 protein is CASSSPSLAGLYEQYF. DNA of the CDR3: TGTGCCAGTAGTTCCCCCTCACTAGCGGGACTCTACGAGCAGTACTTC.

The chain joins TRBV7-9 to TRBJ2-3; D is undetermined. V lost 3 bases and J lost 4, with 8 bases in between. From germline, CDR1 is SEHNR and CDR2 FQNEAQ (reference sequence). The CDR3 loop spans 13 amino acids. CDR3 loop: CASSFGRPDTQYF. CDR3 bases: TGTGCCAGCAGCTTCGGTAGACCAGATACGCAGTATTTT.